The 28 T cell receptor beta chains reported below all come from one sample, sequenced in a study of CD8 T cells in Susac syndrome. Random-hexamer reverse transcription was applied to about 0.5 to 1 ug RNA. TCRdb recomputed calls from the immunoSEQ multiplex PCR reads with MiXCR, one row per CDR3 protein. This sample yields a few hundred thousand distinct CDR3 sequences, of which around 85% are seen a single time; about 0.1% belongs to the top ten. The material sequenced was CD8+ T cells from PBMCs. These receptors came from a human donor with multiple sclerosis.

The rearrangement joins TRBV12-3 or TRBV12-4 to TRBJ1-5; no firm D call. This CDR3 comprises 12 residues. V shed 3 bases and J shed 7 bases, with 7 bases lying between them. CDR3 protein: CASSFVGQPQHF. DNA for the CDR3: TGTGCCAGCAGTTTTGTTGGACAGCCCCAGCATTTT.

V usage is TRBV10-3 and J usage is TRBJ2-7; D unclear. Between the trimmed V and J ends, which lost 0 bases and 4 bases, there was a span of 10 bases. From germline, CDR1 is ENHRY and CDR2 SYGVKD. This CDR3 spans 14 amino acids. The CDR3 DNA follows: TGTGCCATCAGTGAGTCTGGGTTCCCTTACGAGCAGTACTTC. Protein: CAISESGFPYEQYF.

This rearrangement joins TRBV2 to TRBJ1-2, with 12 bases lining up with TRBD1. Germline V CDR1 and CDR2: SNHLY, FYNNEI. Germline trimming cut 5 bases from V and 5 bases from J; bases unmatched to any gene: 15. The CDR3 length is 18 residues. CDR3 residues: CASSSPGQGAMALYGYTF. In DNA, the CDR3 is TGTGCCAGCAGTTCGCCGGGACAGGGGGCGATGGCTCTATATGGCTACACCTTC.

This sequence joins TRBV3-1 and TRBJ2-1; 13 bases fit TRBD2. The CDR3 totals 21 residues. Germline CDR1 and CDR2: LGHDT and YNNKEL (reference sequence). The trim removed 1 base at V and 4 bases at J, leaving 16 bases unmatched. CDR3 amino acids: CASSQGPLAGGPYPGYNEQFF. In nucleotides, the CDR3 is TGTGCCAGCAGCCAAGGCCCACTAGCGGGGGGGCCTTATCCTGGATACAATGAGCAGTTCTTC.

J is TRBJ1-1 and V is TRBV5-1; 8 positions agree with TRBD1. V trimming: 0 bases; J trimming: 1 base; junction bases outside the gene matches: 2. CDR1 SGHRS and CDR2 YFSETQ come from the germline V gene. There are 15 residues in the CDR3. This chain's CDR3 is CASSLDRGTNTEAFF. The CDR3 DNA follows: TGCGCCAGCAGCTTGGACAGGGGGACGAACACTGAAGCTTTCTTT.

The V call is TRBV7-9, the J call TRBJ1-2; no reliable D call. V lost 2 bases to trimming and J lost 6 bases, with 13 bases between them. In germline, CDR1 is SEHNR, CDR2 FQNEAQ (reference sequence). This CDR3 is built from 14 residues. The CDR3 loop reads CASSLFSVKDGYTF. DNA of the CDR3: TGTGCCAGCAGCTTATTTTCTGTAAAGGATGGCTACACCTTC.

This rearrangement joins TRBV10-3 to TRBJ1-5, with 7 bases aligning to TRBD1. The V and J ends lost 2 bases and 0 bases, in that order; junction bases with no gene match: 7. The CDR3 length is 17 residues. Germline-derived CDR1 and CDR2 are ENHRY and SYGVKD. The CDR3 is CAISERQGEHSNQPQHF. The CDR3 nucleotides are TGTGCCATCAGTGAGAGGCAGGGGGAGCATAGCAATCAGCCCCAGCATTTT.

The CDR3 loop is CAIGQEGEKLFF. CDR3 DNA: TGTGCCATCGGACAGGAGGGTGAAAAACTGTTTTTT. V is TRBV12-3 or TRBV12-4 and J is TRBJ1-4, with 7 nucleotides matching TRBD1. The V and J ends lost 10 bases and 7 bases, in that order; junction bases with no gene match: 6. CDR3 length: 12 residues.

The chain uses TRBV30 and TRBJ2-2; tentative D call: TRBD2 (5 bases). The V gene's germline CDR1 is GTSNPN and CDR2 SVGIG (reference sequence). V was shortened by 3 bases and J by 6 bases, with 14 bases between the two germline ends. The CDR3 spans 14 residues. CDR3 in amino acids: CAWSPGTRAGELFF. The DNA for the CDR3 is TGTGCCTGGAGCCCGGGAACTCGGGCCGGGGAGCTGTTTTTT. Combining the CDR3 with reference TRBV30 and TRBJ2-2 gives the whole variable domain SQTIHQWPATLVQPVGSPLSLECTVEGTSNPNLYWYRQAAGRGLQLLFYSVGIGQISSEVPQNLSASRPQDRQFILSSKKLLLSDSGFYLCAWSPGTRAGELFFGEGSRLTVL.

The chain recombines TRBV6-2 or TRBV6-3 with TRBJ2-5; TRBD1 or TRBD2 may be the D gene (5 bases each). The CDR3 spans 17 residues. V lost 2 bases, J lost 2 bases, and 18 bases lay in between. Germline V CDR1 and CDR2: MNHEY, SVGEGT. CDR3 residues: CASSYPAQEGRQETQYF. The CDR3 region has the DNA TGTGCCAGCAGTTACCCCGCCCAAGAGGGGCGACAAGAGACCCAGTACTTC.

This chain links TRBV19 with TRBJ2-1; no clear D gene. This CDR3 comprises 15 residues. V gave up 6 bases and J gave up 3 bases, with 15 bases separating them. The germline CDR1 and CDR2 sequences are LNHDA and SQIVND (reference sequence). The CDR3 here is CASSTSERVYNEQFF. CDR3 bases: TGTGCCAGTAGCACGTCGGAGAGAGTCTACAATGAGCAGTTCTTC.

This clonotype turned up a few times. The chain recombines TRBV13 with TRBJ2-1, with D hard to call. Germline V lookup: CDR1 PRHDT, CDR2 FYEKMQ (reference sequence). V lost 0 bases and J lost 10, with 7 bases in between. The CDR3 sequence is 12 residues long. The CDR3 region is CASSLGLREQFF. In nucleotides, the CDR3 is TGTGCCAGCAGCTTAGGACTTCGAGAGCAGTTCTTC. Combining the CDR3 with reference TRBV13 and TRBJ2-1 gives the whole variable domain AAGVIQSPRHLIKEKRETATLKCYPIPRHDTVYWYQQGPGQDPQFLISFYEKMQSDKGSIPDRFSAQQFSDYHSELNMSSLELGDSALYFCASSLGLREQFFGPGTRLTVL.

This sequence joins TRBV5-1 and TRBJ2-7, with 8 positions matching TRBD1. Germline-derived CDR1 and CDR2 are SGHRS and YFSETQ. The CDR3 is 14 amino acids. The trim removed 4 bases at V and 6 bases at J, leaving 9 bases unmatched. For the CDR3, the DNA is TGCGCCAGCAGCATCGGGACAGGCCTACTCGAGCAGTACTTC. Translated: CASSIGTGLLEQYF.

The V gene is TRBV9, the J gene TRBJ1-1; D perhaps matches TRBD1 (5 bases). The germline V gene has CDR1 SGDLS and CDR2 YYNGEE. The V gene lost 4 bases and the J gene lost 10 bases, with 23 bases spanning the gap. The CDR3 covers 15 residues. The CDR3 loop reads CASSPREDTSLGAFF. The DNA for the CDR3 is TGTGCCAGCAGCCCCCGGGAGGACACCTCCCTTGGAGCTTTCTTT. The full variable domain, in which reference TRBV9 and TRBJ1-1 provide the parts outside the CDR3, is DSGVTQTPKHLITATGQRVTLRCSPRSGDLSVYWYQQSLDQGLQFLIQYYNGEERAKGNILERFSAQQFPDLHSELNLSSLELGDSALYFCASSPREDTSLGAFFGQGTRLTVV.

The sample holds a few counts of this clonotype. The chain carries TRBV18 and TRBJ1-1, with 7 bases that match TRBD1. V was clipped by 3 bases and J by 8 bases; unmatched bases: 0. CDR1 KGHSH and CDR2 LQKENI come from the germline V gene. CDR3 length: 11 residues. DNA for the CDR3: TGTGCCAGCTCACCGGGACAGGAAGCTTTCTTT. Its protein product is CASSPGQEAFF. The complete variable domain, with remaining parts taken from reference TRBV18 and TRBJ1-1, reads NAGVMQNPRHLVRRRGQEARLRCSPMKGHSHVYWYRQLPEEGLKFMVYLQKENIIDESGMPKERFSAEFPKEGPSILRIQQVVRGDSAAYFCASSPGQEAFFGQGTRLTVV.

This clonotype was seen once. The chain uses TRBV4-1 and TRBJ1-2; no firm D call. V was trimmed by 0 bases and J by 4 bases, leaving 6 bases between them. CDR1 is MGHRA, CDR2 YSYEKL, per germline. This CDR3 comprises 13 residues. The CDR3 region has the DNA TGCGCCAGCAGCCAAGACAGTTTCTATGGCTACACCTTC. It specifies CASSQDSFYGYTF.

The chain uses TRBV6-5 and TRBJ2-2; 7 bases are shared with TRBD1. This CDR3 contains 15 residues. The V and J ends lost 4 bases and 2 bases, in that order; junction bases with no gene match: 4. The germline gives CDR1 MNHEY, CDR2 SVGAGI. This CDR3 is CASSLRGQNTGELFF. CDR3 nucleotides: TGTGCCAGCAGTTTGAGGGGGCAAAACACCGGGGAGCTGTTTTTT.

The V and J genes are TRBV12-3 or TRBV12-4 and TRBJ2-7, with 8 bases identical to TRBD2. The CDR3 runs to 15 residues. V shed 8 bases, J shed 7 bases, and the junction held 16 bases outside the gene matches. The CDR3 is CASSIHGGRMVEQYF. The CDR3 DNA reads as TGTGCCAGCTCTATCCATGGCGGGAGGATGGTGGAGCAGTACTTC.

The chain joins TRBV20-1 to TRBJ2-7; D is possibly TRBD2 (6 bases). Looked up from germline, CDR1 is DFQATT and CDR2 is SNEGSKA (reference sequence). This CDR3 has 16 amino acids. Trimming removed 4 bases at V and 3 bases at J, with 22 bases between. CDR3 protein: CSANPQGGVFGYEQYF. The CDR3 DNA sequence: TGCAGTGCTAACCCCCAAGGAGGGGTTTTTGGCTACGAGCAGTACTTC.

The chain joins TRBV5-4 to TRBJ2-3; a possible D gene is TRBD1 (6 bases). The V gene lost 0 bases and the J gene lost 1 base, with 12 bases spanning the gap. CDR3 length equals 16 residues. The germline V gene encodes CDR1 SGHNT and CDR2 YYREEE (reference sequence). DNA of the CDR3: TGTGCCAGCAGCTTGGTTTTCAGGGGAGGCACAGATACGCAGTATTTT. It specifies CASSLVFRGGTDTQYF. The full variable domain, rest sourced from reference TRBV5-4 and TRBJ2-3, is ETGVTQSPTHLIKTRGQQVTLRCSSQSGHNTVSWYQQALGQGPQFIFQYYREEENGRGNFPPRFSGLQFPNYSSELNVNALELDDSALYLCASSLVFRGGTDTQYFGPGTRLTVL.

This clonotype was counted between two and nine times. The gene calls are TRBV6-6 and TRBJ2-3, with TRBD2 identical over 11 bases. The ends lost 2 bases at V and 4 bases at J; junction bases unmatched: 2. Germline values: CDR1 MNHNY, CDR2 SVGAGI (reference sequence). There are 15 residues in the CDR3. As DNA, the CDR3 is TGTGCCAGCAGTTACCTAGCGGGAGGTGCAGATACGCAGTATTTT. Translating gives CASSYLAGGADTQYF.

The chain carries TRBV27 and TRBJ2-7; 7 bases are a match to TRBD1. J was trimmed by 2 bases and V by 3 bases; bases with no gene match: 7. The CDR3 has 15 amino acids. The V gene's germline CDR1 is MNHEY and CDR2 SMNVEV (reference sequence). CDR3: CASSFDEGAAYEQYF. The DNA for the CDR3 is TGTGCCAGCAGTTTTGACGAGGGGGCAGCCTACGAGCAGTACTTC.

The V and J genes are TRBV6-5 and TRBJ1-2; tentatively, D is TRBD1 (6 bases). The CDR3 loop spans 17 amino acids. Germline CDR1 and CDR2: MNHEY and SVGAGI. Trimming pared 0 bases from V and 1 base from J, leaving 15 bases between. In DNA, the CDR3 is TGTGCCAGCAGTTACTCGCTTTTGGGGGGCTTTAACTATGGCTACACCTTC. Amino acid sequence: CASSYSLLGGFNYGYTF.

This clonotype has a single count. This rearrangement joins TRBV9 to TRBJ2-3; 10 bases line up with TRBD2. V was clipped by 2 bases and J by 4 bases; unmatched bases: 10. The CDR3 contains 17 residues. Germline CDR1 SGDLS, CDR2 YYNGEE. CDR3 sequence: CASSVTPASGRADTQYF. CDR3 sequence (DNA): TGTGCCAGCAGCGTTACCCCTGCTAGCGGGAGAGCAGATACGCAGTATTTT.

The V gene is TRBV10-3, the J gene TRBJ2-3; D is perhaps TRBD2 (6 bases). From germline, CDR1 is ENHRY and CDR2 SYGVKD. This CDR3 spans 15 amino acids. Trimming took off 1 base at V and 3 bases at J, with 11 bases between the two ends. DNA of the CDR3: TGTGCCATCAGTGAGTTCGAGGGAGGAACAGATACGCAGTATTTT. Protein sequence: CAISEFEGGTDTQYF.

CDR3 nucleotides: TGTGCCAGCAGCAAATACGGGACATCAAATTCACCCCTCCACTTT. It encodes CASSKYGTSNSPLHF. V usage is TRBV6-5 and J usage is TRBJ1-6, with D possibly being TRBD1 (6 bases). The germline V and J ends were trimmed by 6 bases and 7 bases, with 16 bases remaining between them. This CDR3 contains 15 residues. Germline loops: CDR1 MNHEY, CDR2 SVGAGI.

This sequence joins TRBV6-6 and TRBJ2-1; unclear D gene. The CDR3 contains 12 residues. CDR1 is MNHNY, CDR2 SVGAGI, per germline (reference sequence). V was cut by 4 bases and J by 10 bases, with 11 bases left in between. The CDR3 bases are TGTGCCAGCAGTTCCCAGCCTCTGGAGCAGTTCTTC. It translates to CASSSQPLEQFF.

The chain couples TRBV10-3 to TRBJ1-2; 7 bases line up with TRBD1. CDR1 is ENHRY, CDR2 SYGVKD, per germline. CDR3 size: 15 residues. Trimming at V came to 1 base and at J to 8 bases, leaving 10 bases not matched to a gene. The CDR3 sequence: CAISELEGAILGYTF. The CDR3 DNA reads TGTGCCATCAGTGAGTTAGAGGGGGCTATCCTCGGCTACACCTTC.